These 25 T cell receptor beta chains came from one sample sequenced in a study of T cells in localized non-small cell lung cancer (dated by TCRdb to about 2020). Library construction relied on the immunoSEQ multiplex PCR assay. The table was pulled from immuneACCESS by TCRdb, which kept in-frame rearrangements only. Such tables lose some clones; where checked, under half of the loss comes from unresolved V genes, and the rest has no known cause. The sample has about 31,000 clones on record, over 75% of them singletons. 4% to 5% of the sample belongs to the ten largest clones. The source material was peripheral blood mononuclear cells, sampled before any cancer treatment. The source is a woman aged 35 to 75 with stage III lung adenocarcinoma.

This clone was found once. The chain links TRBV7-2 to TRBJ1-2; 8 bases are shared with TRBD1. Germline-derived CDR1 and CDR2 are SGHTA and FQGNSA. The CDR3 is 14 residues long. After removal of 5 bases from V and 4 bases from J, the junction contained 6 bases not matched to a gene. As DNA, the CDR3 is TGTGCCAGCAGCCTAGGACAGGGAATCTATGGCTACACCTTC. Translation: CASSLGQGIYGYTF. Combining the CDR3 with reference TRBV7-2 and TRBJ1-2 gives the whole variable domain GAGVSQSPSNKVTEKGKDVELRCDPISGHTALYWYRQSLGQGLEFLIYFQGNSAPDKSGLPSDRFSAERTGGSVSTLTIQRTQQEDSAVYLCASSLGQGIYGYTFGSGTRLTVV.

This rearrangement joins TRBV28 to TRBJ2-7; possible D gene TRBD2, 6 bases. The CDR3 contains 18 residues. V was pared by 2 bases and J by 5 bases, with 25 bases between. Germline-derived CDR1 and CDR2 are MDHEN and SYDVKM. CDR3 sequence (DNA): TGTGCCAGCAGTTTAAGGGAGGTCTGGTCGCCACGAGGGGACGAGCAGTACTTC. Its translation is CASSLREVWSPRGDEQYF.

The V and J genes are TRBV7-9 and TRBJ1-4; D not resolved. V was shortened by 5 bases and J by 6 bases, with 16 bases between the two germline ends. Per the germline V gene, CDR1 is SEHNR and CDR2 is FQNEAQ (reference sequence). There are 15 residues in the CDR3. In DNA form, the CDR3 reads TGTGCCAGCAGCACTAGTGTGACGCCCGATGAAAAACTGTTTTTT. Translated, it gives CASSTSVTPDEKLFF.

The gene calls are TRBV10-2 and TRBJ2-7, with 9 bases matching TRBD2. The CDR3 sequence is 16 residues long. CDR1 is WSHSY and CDR2 is SAAADI in the germline V gene. V lost 0 bases to trimming and J lost 3 bases; unmatched junction nucleotides: 6. CDR3: CASSESWREGFYEQYF. CDR3 nucleotide sequence: TGCGCCAGCAGTGAGTCTTGGCGGGAGGGATTCTACGAGCAGTACTTC.

In its sample, this clone was seen a few times. CDR3 sequence: CASSFLGRQQYF. The DNA for the CDR3 is TGTGCCAGCAGCTTCCTTGGGAGGCAGCAGTACTTC. V and J are TRBV7-8 and TRBJ2-7, with D possibly being TRBD2 (6 bases). V gave up 3 bases and J gave up 8 bases, with 11 bases separating them. The CDR3 is 12 amino acids. Germline CDR1 and CDR2: SGHVS and FQNEAQ.

CDR3 residues: CASSFGADSTYEQYF. Written as DNA, the CDR3 is TGTGCCAGCAGCTTCGGAGCGGACAGCACATACGAGCAGTACTTC. V usage is TRBV7-9 and J usage is TRBJ2-7; tentatively, D is TRBD1 (6 bases). This CDR3 region has 15 residues. V dropped 3 bases and J dropped 4 bases, with 16 bases sitting between them. In germline, CDR1 is SEHNR, CDR2 FQNEAQ (reference sequence). The full variable domain, in which reference TRBV7-9 and TRBJ2-7 provide the parts outside the CDR3, is DTGVSQNPRHKITKRGQNVTFRCDPISEHNRLYWYRQTLGQGPEFLTYFQNEAQLEKSRLLSDRFSAERPKGSFSTLEIQRTEQGDSAMYLCASSFGADSTYEQYFGPGTRLTVT.

The chain combines TRBV29-1 with TRBJ2-3; no clear D. The V and J ends lost 4 bases and 0 bases respectively, with 8 bases between them. Germline CDR1 SQVTM, CDR2 ANQGSEA. The CDR3 sequence is 13 residues long. The CDR3, as DNA: TGCAGCGTTGGAGTGTCTAGCACAGATACGCAGTATTTT. Encoded protein: CSVGVSSTDTQYF.

This clone was detected only once. The V and J genes are TRBV11-2 and TRBJ1-5; unclear D gene. The CDR3 is 15 amino acids. Germline values: CDR1 SGHAT, CDR2 FQNNGV. V gave up 4 bases and J gave up 3 bases, with 13 bases separating them. In DNA form, the CDR3 reads TGTGCCAGCAGCTCCGATGGAGGGTACAATCAGCCCCAGCATTTT. It translates to CASSSDGGYNQPQHF.

This chain connects TRBV4-3 to TRBJ1-2, with D hard to call. V was cut by 3 bases and J by 3 bases, with 11 bases left in between. The length of the CDR3 is 14 residues. Germline CDR1 reads LGHNA; CDR2 reads YSLEER. CDR3 amino acids: CASSHLEGYYGYTF. The CDR3 DNA follows: TGCGCCAGCAGCCACCTTGAGGGTTACTATGGCTACACCTTC.

This rearrangement joins TRBV9 to TRBJ1-2, with 8 positions matching TRBD1. The CDR3 contains 16 residues. The V gene's germline CDR1 is SGDLS and CDR2 YYNGEE. The V and J ends lost 4 bases and 7 bases, in that order; junction bases with no gene match: 15. CDR3 region: CASSQGLGQGDGGYTF. In DNA, the CDR3 is TGTGCCAGCAGCCAGGGCCTAGGACAGGGTGACGGTGGCTACACCTTC. Full variable domain (rest looked up from reference TRBV9 and TRBJ1-2): DSGVTQTPKHLITATGQRVTLRCSPRSGDLSVYWYQQSLDQGLQFLIQYYNGEERAKGNILERFSAQQFPDLHSELNLSSLELGDSALYFCASSQGLGQGDGGYTFGSGTRLTVV.

The chain carries TRBV5-1 and TRBJ2-3, with 11 bases fitting TRBD2. Germline V gives CDR1 SGHRS, CDR2 YFSETQ. The CDR3 contains 15 residues. Trimming removed 2 bases from V and 5 bases from J; junction bases left unmatched: 4. The CDR3 coding sequence is TGCGCCAGCAGCTTTCCTAGCGGGGGGCAAGATACGCAGTATTTT. The encoded protein is CASSFPSGGQDTQYF.

The chain recombines TRBV6-1 with TRBJ2-7; D may match TRBD1 or TRBD2 (5 bases each). Germline values: CDR1 MNHNS, CDR2 SASEGT. V was cut by 3 bases and J by 0 bases, with 12 bases left in between. There are 15 residues in the CDR3. The CDR3 protein is CASSDPGTGSYEQYF. The CDR3 DNA sequence: TGTGCCAGCAGTGACCCCGGGACGGGCTCCTACGAGCAGTACTTC.

The V gene is TRBV7-8, the J gene TRBJ2-1, with D perhaps matching TRBD2 (6 bases). The ends were cut back, 0 bases at V and 9 bases at J, with 15 bases in the middle. This CDR3 has 15 residues. Per germline, CDR1 SGHVS and CDR2 FQNEAQ. In nucleotides, the CDR3 is TGTGCCAGCAGCTTAGCGGGGGGTTGGTCGAGTGAGCAGTTCTTC. It yields the protein CASSLAGGWSSEQFF.

The rearrangement uses TRBV6-1 and TRBJ1-2; D is undetermined. CDR3 length: 12 amino acids. Trimming pared 7 bases from V and 4 bases from J, leaving 10 bases between. Germline CDR1 and CDR2: MNHNS and SASEGT. CDR3 in DNA: TGTGCCAGCACCGACGGTAGCTATGGCTACACCTTC. Residues: CASTDGSYGYTF.

The chain links TRBV5-1 to TRBJ1-2, with D possibly matching TRBD1 (5 bases). V gave up 0 bases and J gave up 5 bases, with 14 bases separating them. The CDR3 consists of 15 residues. Germline V gives CDR1 SGHRS, CDR2 YFSETQ. The CDR3 coding sequence is TGCGCCAGCAGCTTGGCCGGGGCGGATGCTTATGGCTACACCTTC. Its protein is CASSLAGADAYGYTF.

V gene TRBV6-5 combines with J gene TRBJ2-2; TRBD2 matches at 13 bases. Germline CDR1 reads MNHEY; CDR2 reads SVGAGI. The junction had 3 bases not matched to a gene; V was cut back by 4 bases and J by 7 bases. The CDR3 runs 15 residues. CDR3 sequence (DNA): TGTGCCAGCAGTTTACTAGCGGGAGGGATCGGGGAGCTGTTTTTT. It translates to CASSLLAGGIGELFF.

The CDR3 DNA sequence: TGTGCCAGCAGTCCACCAGGACTAGCGTTCACCGGGGAGCTGTTTTTT. This encodes CASSPPGLAFTGELFF. The V call is TRBV27, the J call TRBJ2-2, with 9 bases that match TRBD2. V gave up 5 bases and J gave up 4 bases; unmatched junction bases: 8. Per the germline V gene, CDR1 is MNHEY and CDR2 is SMNVEV (reference sequence). The CDR3 loop spans 16 amino acids.

The V call is TRBV19, the J call TRBJ2-3, with D hard to call. CDR3 size: 16 residues. V was clipped by 5 bases and J by 4 bases, with 19 bases between them. Germline V lookup: CDR1 LNHDA, CDR2 SQIVND (reference sequence). In nucleotides, the CDR3 is TGTGCCAGTAGTTGGCCCCCCGGGCAGCAGGCAGATACGCAGTATTTT. Translating gives CASSWPPGQQADTQYF.

The J gene is TRBJ2-7, the V gene TRBV10-1; TRBD2 is a possible D gene (6 bases). V lost 2 bases and J 1 base, leaving 9 bases between the germline ends. The CDR3 spans 14 residues. Germline V gene lookup returns CDR1 WNHNN and CDR2 SYGVQD (reference sequence). DNA of the CDR3: TGCGCCAGCAGTGAGAAAGGACTATCCTACGAGCAGTACTTC. Translating gives CASSEKGLSYEQYF.

This rearrangement joins TRBV7-2 to TRBJ2-5; D not certain. Germline V gives CDR1 SGHTA, CDR2 FQGNSA. This CDR3 has 14 residues. Trimming took off 5 bases at V and 2 bases at J, with 12 bases between the two ends. CDR3 DNA: TGTGCCAGCAGCCTTAGTGCCTCGCAAGAGACCCAGTACTTC. Protein product: CASSLSASQETQYF.

This chain links TRBV9 with TRBJ2-1; possibly TRBD1 or TRBD2 for D (5 bases each). Trimming shortened V by 4 bases and J by 3 bases, and 14 bases separated the two germline ends. CDR3 size: 15 residues. CDR1 SGDLS and CDR2 YYNGEE come from the germline V gene. The CDR3 loop reads CASSSGAPDYNEQFF. The CDR3 DNA reads TGTGCCAGCAGCTCCGGGGCGCCGGACTACAATGAGCAGTTCTTC.

The rearrangement joins TRBV19 to TRBJ1-5; TRBD1 matches at 10 bases. There are 16 residues in the CDR3. CDR1 is LNHDA and CDR2 is SQIVND in the germline V gene (reference sequence). J gave up 0 bases and V 7 bases, and 6 bases lay outside the gene matches. The CDR3 loop is CASTTGQGRSNQPQHF. The CDR3 DNA is TGTGCCAGTACCACGGGACAGGGGCGTAGCAATCAGCCCCAGCATTTT.

The V and J genes are TRBV19 and TRBJ2-6; D ambiguous. The length of the CDR3 is 15 residues. Trimming took 6 bases from V and 3 from J, leaving 12 bases between them. From germline, CDR1 is LNHDA and CDR2 SQIVND (reference sequence). The DNA for the CDR3 is TGTGCCAGTAGAGCCCCCAGTGTTGGGGCCAACGTCCTGACTTTC. This sequence encodes CASRAPSVGANVLTF.

The chain links TRBV10-3 to TRBJ2-2; TRBD1 matches at 7 bases. CDR1 is ENHRY, CDR2 SYGVKD, per germline. Germline trimming cut 4 bases from V and 2 bases from J; bases unmatched to any gene: 1. The CDR3 is made up of 14 amino acids. For the CDR3, the DNA is TGTGCCATCAGTGGACAGGGAAACACCGGGGAGCTGTTTTTT. This translates into CAISGQGNTGELFF.

This chain uses TRBV11-1 with TRBJ2-3, with TRBD2 matching 8 bases. V trimming: 3 bases; J trimming: 0 bases; junction bases outside the gene matches: 2. The CDR3 extends over 15 amino acids. CDR1 is SGHAT, CDR2 FQDESV, per germline (reference sequence). The CDR3 protein is CASSLRGASTDTQYF. CDR3 nucleotide sequence: TGTGCCAGCAGCTTGCGGGGGGCAAGCACAGATACGCAGTATTTT.